This T cell receptor (beta chain) was identified during a study of OX40 agonist ivuxolimab in advanced cancers. Trimming took 6 bases from V and 6 from J; bases not matched to a gene: 6. CDR3 length: 13 amino acids. The germline CDR1 and CDR2 sequences are ENHRY and SYGVKD. General study points: The average count of expanded clones was higher among CD8+ T cells than among CD4+. Low normalized T-cell clonal expansion was additionally recorded for some nonresponders.

This clone was picked up one time. Antigen specificity is unknown. Only in-frame clones appear in the TCRdb table, and some are missing; sequencing was by immunoSEQ multiplex PCR. This table holds 53,000 or so clones, roughly 84% found once. The chain recombines TRBV10-3 with TRBJ2-7, with 9 bases identical to TRBD1. The sequence was obtained from an adult with an advanced solid tumor such as melanoma, head and neck, liver or kidney cancer. The specimen comprised CD4+ or CD8+ T cells sorted from blood, sampled in a trial of the OX40 agonist ivuxolimab. CDR3 amino acids: CAISRQGVSEQYF. In DNA, the CDR3 is TGTGCCATCAGCCGACAGGGGGTTAGCGAGCAGTACTTC.